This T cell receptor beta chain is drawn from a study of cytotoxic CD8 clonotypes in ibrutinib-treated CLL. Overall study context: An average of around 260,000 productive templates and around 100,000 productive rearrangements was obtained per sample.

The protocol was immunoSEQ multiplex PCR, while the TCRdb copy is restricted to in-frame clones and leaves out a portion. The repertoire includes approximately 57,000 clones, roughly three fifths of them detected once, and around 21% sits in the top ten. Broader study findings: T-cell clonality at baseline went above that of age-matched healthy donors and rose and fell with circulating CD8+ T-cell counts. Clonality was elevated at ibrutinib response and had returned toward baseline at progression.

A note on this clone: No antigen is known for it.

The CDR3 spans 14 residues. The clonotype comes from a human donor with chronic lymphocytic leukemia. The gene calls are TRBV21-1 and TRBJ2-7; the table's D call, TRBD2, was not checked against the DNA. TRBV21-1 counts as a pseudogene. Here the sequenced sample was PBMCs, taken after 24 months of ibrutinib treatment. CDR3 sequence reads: CASSIPRGAYEQYV. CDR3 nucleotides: TGTGCCAGCAGCATCCCGCGGGGGGCCTACGAGCAGTACGTC.